This note documents a single TCR beta chain sequence. What it recognizes is unknown. The entry originates in a study of T cell responses to AZD1222 COVID-19 vaccine. Overall study findings and caveats: It should be noted that donors were predominantly white British and more often female, and clonal diversity was possibly underestimated. Among those given AZD1222, only six or seven were seropositive at baseline. There were repertoire samples only from the period after the peak T cell response. Regions 160-218 and 743-854 dominated among vaccine-associated CD4 TCRs spanning spike.

The CDR3 totals 17 residues. The germline gives CDR1 MNHNS, CDR2 SASEGT. Trimming left V 0 bases short and J 6 bases short, with 17 bases between. TCRdb's table, derived via immunoSEQ multiplex PCR, lists solely in-frame clones and lacks some. The data contain roughly 110,000 clones, 80% to 90% of them singletons. This receptor was obtained from an adult in good health. The material was peripheral blood, obtained on day 0 of AZD1222 vaccination. The gene calls are TRBV6-1 and TRBJ2-2; a possible D gene is TRBD2 (6 bases). CDR3 DNA: TGTGCCAGCAGTGAAGCCCCCCGGACTAAGGGCCCCGGGGAGCTGTTTTTT. This gives the protein CASSEAPRTKGPGELFF.